The next 10 T cell receptor beta chains were all read from a single sample in a study of blood T cell repertoires in COVID-19. Profiling relied on immunoSEQ multiplex PCR, and the TCRdb table lists in-frame clones only, not all of them. The sample has 200,000 to 300,000 clones; approximately 90% are singletons. The specimen sequenced was peripheral blood. These receptors all come from a man between 18 and 29 years old with active or convalescent COVID-19.

Only one count was recorded for this clone. This sequence joins TRBV28 and TRBJ1-1; no reliable D call. V was cut by 3 bases and J by 9 bases, with 5 bases left in between. Looked up from germline, CDR1 is MDHEN and CDR2 is SYDVKM. CDR3 length equals 10 residues. CDR3 in amino acids: CASSLRQAFF. CDR3 coding DNA: TGTGCCAGCAGTTTGAGGCAAGCTTTCTTT.

This chain joins TRBV4-3 and TRBJ2-2; 7 nucleotides match TRBD2. The CDR3 spans 18 residues. Germline V gene data show CDR1 as LGHNA and CDR2 as YSLEER. V lost 1 base and J lost 5; bases outside the gene matches: 13. Here the CDR3 reads CASSQVPQREGKTGELFF. In nucleotides, the CDR3 is TGCGCCAGCAGCCAAGTACCCCAGCGGGAAGGGAAAACCGGGGAGCTGTTTTTT.

The rearrangement links TRBV5-1 to TRBJ1-2; D unresolved. The CDR3 contains 13 residues. V lost 0 bases to trimming and J lost 6 bases, with 9 bases between them. The germline gives CDR1 SGHRS, CDR2 YFSETQ. DNA for the CDR3: TGCGCCAGCAGCTTGGGCGGGGTTGATGGCTACACCTTC. This gives the protein CASSLGGVDGYTF.

This sequence joins TRBV4-2 and TRBJ1-1; D gene uncertain. Trimming pared 1 base from V and 11 bases from J, leaving 8 bases between. Germline loops: CDR1 LGHNA, CDR2 YNFKEQ. This CDR3 is 11 amino acids long. Here the CDR3 DNA reads TGTGCCAGCAGCCAAGCTCAGTGGGCTTTCTTT. Translation gives CASSQAQWAFF.

This chain connects TRBV19 to TRBJ2-1; possible D gene TRBD1, 5 bases. Looked up from germline, CDR1 is LNHDA and CDR2 is SQIVND (reference sequence). V was pared by 3 bases and J by 3 bases, with 6 bases between. The CDR3 totals 13 residues. CDR3: CASSMGLYNEQFF. DNA of the CDR3: TGTGCCAGTAGTATGGGGCTCTACAATGAGCAGTTCTTC.

The CDR3 DNA reads as TGTGCCAGCAGCAAACTAGCGGGGGGGCCGGATACGCAGTATTTT. Its translation is CASSKLAGGPDTQYF. The chain uses TRBV7-3 and TRBJ2-3; 13 bases match TRBD2. CDR3 length: 15 amino acids. Trimming removed 5 bases from V and 6 bases from J; junction bases left unmatched: 5. Germline V CDR1 and CDR2: SGHTA, FQGTGA.

The chain joins TRBV6-2 or TRBV6-3 to TRBJ2-5, with D possibly matching TRBD1 (6 bases). The CDR3 loop spans 15 amino acids. Trimming removed 6 bases from V and 5 bases from J, with 19 bases in between. Germline CDR1 and CDR2: MNHEY and SVGEGT. CDR3 nucleotides: TGTGCCAGCAGCCACCAGAAACAGGGAAGGGAGACCCAGTACTTC. Translation: CASSHQKQGRETQYF.

The V gene is TRBV4-2, the J gene TRBJ1-3; D perhaps matches TRBD1 (6 bases). Between the trimmed V and J ends, which lost 10 bases and 0 bases, there was a span of 16 bases. In germline, CDR1 is LGHNA, CDR2 YNFKEQ. This CDR3 comprises 15 residues. CDR3 bases: TGTGCCAACAGAGGGGGTACAAACTCTGGAAACACCATATATTTT. Its protein is CANRGGTNSGNTIYF.

V gene TRBV19 combines with J gene TRBJ2-7; the D gene is possibly TRBD2 (6 bases). V shed 5 bases and J shed 6 bases, with 14 bases lying between them. Germline V CDR1 and CDR2: LNHDA, SQIVND (reference sequence). This CDR3 region has 13 residues. The CDR3 loop is CASSSRLGSEQYF. The CDR3 DNA follows: TGTGCCAGTAGTTCCCGACTAGGAAGCGAGCAGTACTTC.

This chain connects TRBV11-2 to TRBJ2-1; 8 positions agree with TRBD2. From germline, CDR1 is SGHAT and CDR2 FQNNGV. The CDR3 consists of 15 residues. V was clipped by 1 base and J by 5 bases; unmatched bases: 4. The CDR3 bases are TGTGCCAGCAGCTTAGGCTCGCGGGGGGACAATGAGCAGTTCTTC. It codes for CASSLGSRGDNEQFF.